These T cell receptor beta chains were read from a single sample in a study of CD8+CD57+ T cells in acquired aplastic anemia. TCRdb used MiXCR to reprocess the reads, holding one entry per CDR3 protein. The sample yields more than 15,000 distinct CDR3 sequences, 30% to 45% seen once. Sequencing was carried out using CD8+CD57+ T cells sorted from PBMCs. All receptors come from a human donor with aplastic anemia. CDR3s leave out the opening cysteine and the closing phenylalanine or tryptophan.

V: TRBV5-1; J: TRBJ2-7; CDR3: ASSWTGYEQY
V: TRBV28; J: TRBJ2-3; CDR3: ASSLEEAMGTDTQY
V: TRBV20-1; J: TRBJ1-4; CDR3: SARQAEKLF
V: TRBV20-1; J: TRBJ1-1; CDR3: SALTLTANTEAF
V: TRBV7-9; J: TRBJ1-4; CDR3: ASREGGEKLF
V: TRBV19; J: TRBJ1-1; CDR3: ASREWGSLNTEAF
V: TRBV20-1; J: TRBJ2-1; CDR3: SAPKGGVSYNEQF
V: TRBV29-1; J: TRBJ1-2; CDR3: SVEVDRGLHGYT
V: TRBV13; J: TRBJ2-3; CDR3: ASSQEDTQY
V: TRBV20-1; J: TRBJ2-7; CDR3: SATGGAQTYEQY
V: TRBV2; J: TRBJ2-5; CDR3: ASTGTREETQY
V: TRBV5-1; J: TRBJ2-7; CDR3: ASQLRTDYEQY
V: TRBV15; J: TRBJ2-1; CDR3: ASSLHTGTASYNEQF
V: TRBV11-2; J: TRBJ2-7; CDR3: ASSLSSIGTGNYEQY
V: TRBV14; J: TRBJ1-4; CDR3: ASSQVLGGEKLF
V: TRBV20-1; J: TRBJ1-3; CDR3: SAREGKAGNTIY